One T cell receptor (beta chain) is described in this entry. Other DNA variants within this sample encode the same CDR3. The sample originates from a study of blood T cell repertoires in COVID-19. About the research overall: Whether acute or convalescent, the COVID-19 samples came from the United States, Italy and Spain. The analysed material was cDNA or gDNA that came from T cells, B-cell-depleted T cells, or PBMCs.

Trimming cost V 5 bases and J 1 base; bases outside gene matches: 3. Looked up from germline, CDR1 is MNHEY and CDR2 is SMNVEV (reference sequence). CDR3 size: 14 residues. Original processing notes: By means of reference gene primer amplification, nucleated cell counts were estimated. The data were produced by immunoSEQ multiplex PCR, yet TCRdb's version contains in-frame clones alone and is incomplete. The V and J calls and the clone size are those of that table, but D and trimming were determined from the DNA. The data contain 150,000 to 200,000 clones, roughly 80% of them seen just once; the ten biggest clones take up approximately 15%.

The receptor comes from a man in his fifties or sixties with active or convalescent COVID-19. Sequences were obtained from peripheral blood. The chain combines TRBV27 with TRBJ2-3; 7 bases fit TRBD2. The CDR3 region has the DNA TGTGCCAGCAGTCTAGCGGTGCGCACAGATACGCAGTATTTT. As protein: CASSLAVRTDTQYF.